The next 14 T cell receptor beta chains were all read from a single sample in a study of blood T cell repertoires in COVID-19. Method: immunoSEQ multiplex PCR; TCRdb's copy keeps in-frame clones and lacks some. The data hold some 210,000 clones, with roughly 82% observed a single time. Sequenced: peripheral blood. These receptors originate from a woman in her forties with acute or convalescent COVID-19.

V and J are TRBV7-9 and TRBJ2-1; the D gene is possibly TRBD1 (6 bases). The germline V and J ends were trimmed by 7 bases and 4 bases, with 11 bases remaining between them. This CDR3 region has 13 residues. The germline V gene encodes CDR1 SEHNR and CDR2 FQNEAQ (reference sequence). The CDR3 reads CASTSDRYNEQFF. CDR3 bases: TGTGCCAGCACCTCTGACAGGTACAATGAGCAGTTCTTC.

The gene calls are TRBV11-2 and TRBJ2-3; 11 positions match TRBD2. J gave up 0 bases and V 3 bases, and 5 bases lay outside the gene matches. CDR3 length: 17 amino acids. The germline V gene encodes CDR1 SGHAT and CDR2 FQNNGV. The CDR3 sequence: CASSFLAGGYSTDTQYF. The DNA of the CDR3 is TGTGCCAGCAGCTTTCTAGCGGGAGGTTATAGCACAGATACGCAGTATTTT.

The chain recombines TRBV11-2 with TRBJ2-7; no definite D call. The CDR3 length is 14 residues. Trimming cost V 2 bases and J 6 bases, with 14 bases left between them. Per the germline V gene, CDR1 is SGHAT and CDR2 is FQNNGV. CDR3 sequence: CASSLLPGFGEQYF. CDR3 in DNA: TGTGCCAGCAGCTTACTTCCCGGGTTTGGCGAGCAGTACTTC.

The rearrangement uses TRBV11-2 and TRBJ2-1; 12 bases agree with TRBD2. V gave up 4 bases and J gave up 6 bases; unmatched junction bases: 13. This CDR3 region has 18 residues. Germline values: CDR1 SGHAT, CDR2 FQNNGV. The CDR3 bases are TGTGCCAGCAGCTCCCTAGCGGGAGGGGTGTCCGGTGGCAATGAGCAGTTCTTC. Encoded protein: CASSSLAGGVSGGNEQFF.

The chain carries TRBV30 and TRBJ1-6; possible D gene TRBD1, 5 bases. This CDR3 contains 13 residues. Per the germline V gene, CDR1 is GTSNPN and CDR2 is SVGIG (reference sequence). V lost 1 base to trimming and J lost 7 bases, with 8 bases between them. CDR3 sequence: CAWSEQGNSPLHF. The CDR3 DNA is TGTGCCTGGAGTGAGCAGGGAAATTCACCCCTCCACTTT.

The gene calls are TRBV5-6 and TRBJ2-2, with TRBD2 matching over 13 bases. Per germline, CDR1 SGHDT and CDR2 YYEEEE. The CDR3 loop spans 16 amino acids. J gave up 5 bases and V 3 bases, and 4 bases lay outside the gene matches. The CDR3 loop is CASSWGLAGMTGELFF. The CDR3 DNA is TGTGCCAGCAGCTGGGGACTAGCGGGGATGACCGGGGAGCTGTTTTTT. Together with reference TRBV5-6 and TRBJ2-2, the CDR3 gives the full variable domain: DAGVTQSPTHLIKTRGQQVTLRCSPKSGHDTVSWYQQALGQGPQFIFQYYEEEERQRGNFPDRFSGHQFPNYSSELNVNALLLGDSALYLCASSWGLAGMTGELFFGEGSRLTVL.

Here the CDR3 DNA reads TGTGCCAGCAGCTTGGACAGGGGGACCTCCTACGAGCAGTACTTC. Its translation is CASSLDRGTSYEQYF. The chain joins TRBV7-6 to TRBJ2-7; 10 bases match TRBD1. Per the germline V gene, CDR1 is SGHVS and CDR2 is FNYEAQ. Trimming took 3 bases from V and 0 from J; bases not matched to a gene: 2. This CDR3 is 15 amino acids long.

This clone has a handful of counts. The gene calls are TRBV19 and TRBJ1-2, with 7 positions matching TRBD1. V shed 4 bases and J 0 bases; nucleotides not matched to a gene: 8. The CDR3 is made up of 16 amino acids. CDR1 is LNHDA and CDR2 is SQIVND in the germline V gene (reference sequence). The CDR3 here is CASSKGDSPSNYGYTF. The CDR3 region has the DNA TGTGCCAGTAGTAAGGGGGACAGCCCATCTAACTATGGCTACACCTTC. The full variable domain, with the rest looked up from reference TRBV19 and TRBJ1-2, is DGGITQSPKYLFRKEGQNVTLSCEQNLNHDAMYWYRQDPGQGLRLIYYSQIVNDFQKGDIAEGYSVSREKKESFPLTVTSAQKNPTAFYLCASSKGDSPSNYGYTFGSGTRLTVV.

The chain recombines TRBV9 with TRBJ1-6; maybe TRBD1 (5 bases). V lost 4 bases and J lost 10, with 18 bases in between. The CDR3 is 15 residues long. Germline V gene data show CDR1 as SGDLS and CDR2 as YYNGEE. The CDR3: CASSPLAGGESPLHF. The CDR3 DNA reads TGTGCCAGCAGCCCTCTCGCGGGGGGGGAATCACCCCTCCACTTT. The full variable domain, completed using reference TRBV9 and TRBJ1-6, is DSGVTQTPKHLITATGQRVTLRCSPRSGDLSVYWYQQSLDQGLQFLIQYYNGEERAKGNILERFSAQQFPDLHSELNLSSLELGDSALYFCASSPLAGGESPLHFGNGTRLTVT.

As concerns this clone: The same CDR3 can be traced to other DNA sequences in this sample. V usage is TRBV7-3 and J usage is TRBJ1-1, with 10 bases that match TRBD1. The CDR3 has 14 amino acids. Germline trimming cut 5 bases from V and 2 bases from J; bases unmatched to any gene: 2. Germline lookup yields CDR1 SGHTA and CDR2 FQGTGA. The CDR3 nucleotides read TGTGCCAGCAGCCTGACAGGGGGCAACACTGAAGCTTTCTTT. Protein: CASSLTGGNTEAFF.

The chain has TRBV5-6 and TRBJ2-1; 14 bases map to TRBD2. CDR1 is SGHDT and CDR2 is YYEEEE in the germline V gene. This CDR3 is 18 amino acids long. After removal of 3 bases from V and 0 bases from J, the junction contained 5 bases not matched to a gene. This CDR3 reads CASSYRTSGGRSYNEQFF. The CDR3 DNA sequence: TGTGCCAGCAGCTACCGGACTAGCGGGGGGCGCTCCTACAATGAGCAGTTCTTC.

The sample holds one count of this clone. This sequence joins TRBV11-3 and TRBJ2-1, with D tentatively TRBD2 (5 bases). Germline-derived CDR1 and CDR2 are SGHNT and YENEEA. The CDR3 extends over 13 amino acids. Between the trimmed V and J ends, which lost 5 bases and 7 bases, there was a span of 12 bases. The CDR3 loop is CASSLWTDNEQFF. Here the CDR3 DNA reads TGTGCCAGCAGCCTTTGGACTGATAATGAGCAGTTCTTC. Full variable domain (rest looked up from reference TRBV11-3 and TRBJ2-1): EAGVVQSPRYKIIEKKQPVAFWCNPISGHNTLYWYLQNLGQGPELLIRYENEEAVDDSQLPKDRFSAERLKGVDSTLKIQPAELGDSAVYLCASSLWTDNEQFFGPGTRLTVL.

The chain carries TRBV21-1 and TRBJ1-5; no check of the table's D call, TRBD1, against the DNA was made. TRBV21-1 is noted as a pseudogene. The CDR3 has 18 residues. CDR3 in DNA: TGTGCCAGCAGCAAAAGGAGGGACGGGACAGGAAGGAATCAGCCCCAGCATTTT. Amino acid sequence: CASSKRRDGTGRNQPQHF.

This sequence joins TRBV29-1 and TRBJ2-7; 9 bases align to TRBD1. CDR3 size: 12 residues. Germline trimming cut 7 bases from V and 3 bases from J; bases unmatched to any gene: 4. Germline-derived CDR1 and CDR2 are SQVTM and ANQGSEA. This CDR3 reads CSAGTGYYEQYF. For the CDR3, the DNA is TGCAGCGCCGGGACAGGGTACTACGAGCAGTACTTC.